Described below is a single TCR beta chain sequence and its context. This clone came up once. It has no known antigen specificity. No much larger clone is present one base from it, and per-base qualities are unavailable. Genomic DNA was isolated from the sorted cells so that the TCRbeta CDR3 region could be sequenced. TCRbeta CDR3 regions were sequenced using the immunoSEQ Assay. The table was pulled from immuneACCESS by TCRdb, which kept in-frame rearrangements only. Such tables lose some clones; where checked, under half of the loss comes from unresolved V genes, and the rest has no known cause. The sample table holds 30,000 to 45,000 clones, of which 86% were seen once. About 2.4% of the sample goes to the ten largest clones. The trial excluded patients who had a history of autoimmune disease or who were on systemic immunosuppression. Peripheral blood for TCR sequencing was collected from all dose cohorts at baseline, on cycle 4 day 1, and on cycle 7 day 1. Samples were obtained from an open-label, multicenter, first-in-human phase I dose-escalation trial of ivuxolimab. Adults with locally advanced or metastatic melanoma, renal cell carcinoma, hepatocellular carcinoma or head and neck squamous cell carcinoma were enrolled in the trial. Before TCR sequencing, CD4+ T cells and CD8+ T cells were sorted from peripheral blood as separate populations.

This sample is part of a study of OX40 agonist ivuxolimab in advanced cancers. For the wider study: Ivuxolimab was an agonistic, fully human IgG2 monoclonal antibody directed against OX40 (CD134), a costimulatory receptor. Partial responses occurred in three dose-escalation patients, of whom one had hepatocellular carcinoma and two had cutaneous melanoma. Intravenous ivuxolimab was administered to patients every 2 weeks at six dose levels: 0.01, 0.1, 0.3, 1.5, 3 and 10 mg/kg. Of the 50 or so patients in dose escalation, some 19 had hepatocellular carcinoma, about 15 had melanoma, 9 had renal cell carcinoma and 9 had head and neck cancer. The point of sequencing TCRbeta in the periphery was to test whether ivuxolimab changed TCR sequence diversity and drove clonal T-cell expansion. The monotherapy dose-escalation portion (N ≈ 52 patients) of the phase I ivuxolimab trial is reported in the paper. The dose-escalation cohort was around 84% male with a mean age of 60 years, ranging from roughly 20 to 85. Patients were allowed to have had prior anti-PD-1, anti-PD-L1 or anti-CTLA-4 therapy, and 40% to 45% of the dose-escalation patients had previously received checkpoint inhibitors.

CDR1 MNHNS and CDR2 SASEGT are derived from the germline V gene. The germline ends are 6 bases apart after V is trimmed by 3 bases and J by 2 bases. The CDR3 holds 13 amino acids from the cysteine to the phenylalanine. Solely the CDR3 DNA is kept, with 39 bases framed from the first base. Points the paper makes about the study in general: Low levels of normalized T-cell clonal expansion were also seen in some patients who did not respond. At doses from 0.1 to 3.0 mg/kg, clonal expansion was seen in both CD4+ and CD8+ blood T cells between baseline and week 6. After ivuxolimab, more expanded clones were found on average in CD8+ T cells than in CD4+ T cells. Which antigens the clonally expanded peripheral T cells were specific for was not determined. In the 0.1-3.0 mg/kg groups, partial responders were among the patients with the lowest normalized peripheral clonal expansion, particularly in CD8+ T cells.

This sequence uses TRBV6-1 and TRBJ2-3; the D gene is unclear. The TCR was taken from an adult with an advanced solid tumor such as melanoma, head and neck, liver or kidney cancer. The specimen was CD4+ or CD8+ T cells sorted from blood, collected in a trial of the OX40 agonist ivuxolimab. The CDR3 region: CASSDWDTDTQYF. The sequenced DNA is TGTGCCAGCAGTGATTGGGACACAGATACGCAGTATTTT.